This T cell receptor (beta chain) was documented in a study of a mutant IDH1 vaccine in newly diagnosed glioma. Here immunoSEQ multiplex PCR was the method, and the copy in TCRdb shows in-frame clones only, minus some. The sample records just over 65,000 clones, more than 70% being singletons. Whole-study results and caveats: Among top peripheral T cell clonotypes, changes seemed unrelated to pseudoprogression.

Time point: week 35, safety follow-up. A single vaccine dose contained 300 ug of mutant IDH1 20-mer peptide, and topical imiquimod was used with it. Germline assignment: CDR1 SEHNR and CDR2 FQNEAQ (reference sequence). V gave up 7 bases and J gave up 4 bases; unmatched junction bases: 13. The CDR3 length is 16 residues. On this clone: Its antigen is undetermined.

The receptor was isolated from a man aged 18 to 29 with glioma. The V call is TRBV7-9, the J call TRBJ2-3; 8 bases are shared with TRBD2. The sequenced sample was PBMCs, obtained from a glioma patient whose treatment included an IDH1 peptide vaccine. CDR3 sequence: CASTAGRRGDPDTQYF. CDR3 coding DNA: TGTGCCAGCACCGCCGGAAGGCGGGGGGACCCAGATACGCAGTATTTT.